The entry below describes one T cell receptor (beta chain). Antigen specificity is unknown. PCR was performed a second time for about 7 to 12 cycles using a sample-barcoded 5' primer and a J-beta primer mix. At least 3 million CDR3-containing paired-end reads were obtained per sample. TCRdb reprocessed the 5' RACE reads with MiXCR, giving one entry per CDR3 protein. This table holds approximately 850,000 distinct CDR3 sequences, 40% to 50% found once. This sample is drawn from a study of blood T cells in healthy people across ages. Study-wide results and caveats: Older individuals had lower TCR beta diversity per million T cells (the decline was roughly linear). Among long-lived donors, naive CD4+ cells were more numerous and diversity higher than in aged donors.

Trimming shortened V by 6 bases and J by 0 bases, and 17 bases separated the two germline ends. The V gene's germline CDR1 is MNHEY and CDR2 SVGAGI. CDR3 length equals 16 residues. PBMCs, at least 7 million per sample, were isolated. Specimen: blood. This sequence originates from a man aged 55 to 69 in good health. This chain uses TRBV6-5 with TRBJ1-2, with TRBD1 as a possible D gene (6 bases). CDR3 protein: CASRNSGQSPNYGYTF. The CDR3 DNA sequence: TGTGCCAGCAGAAACTCCGGACAGTCCCCTAACTATGGCTACACCTTC.